What follows describes a single TCR beta chain. TCRdb keeps only in-frame clones here, not all; method: immunoSEQ multiplex PCR. Altogether around 70,000 clones are present, 94% being singletons, with the ten largest covering approximately 2%. This sample was taken from a study of cytomegalovirus exposure and HLA in healthy donors. Study information: A later analysis reported the same platform for the roughly 110 validation repertoires and the approximately 720 first-cohort repertoires.

Germline CDR1 and CDR2: SGHNT and YENEEA. The CDR3 covers 16 residues. V lost 1 base and J 2 bases, leaving 14 bases between the germline ends. The sequencing input was PBMCs. The sequence came from a woman aged 18-29 years in good health and CMV-seropositive. The gene calls are TRBV11-3 and TRBJ1-2; D call uncertain. The CDR3 coding sequence is TGTGCCAGCAGCTTAGTCGCGGGCGGAGGAAACTATGGCTACACCTTC. Translated, it gives CASSLVAGGGNYGYTF.